This T cell receptor (beta chain) was sequenced during a study of PD-1 blockade in classical Hodgkin lymphoma. As for time point: newly diagnosed, previously untreated cHL patient sample. Purification of CD4+ T cells from thawed PBMCs was performed via magnetic negative selection. Researchers used newly diagnosed, untreated classical Hodgkin lymphoma PBMCs for comparison. The CDR3 spans 14 residues. Germline loops: CDR1 SNHLY, CDR2 FYNNEI. V was pared by 6 bases and J by 5 bases, with 16 bases between. Study-wide results and limits: Reported findings placed baseline TCR diversity lower in newly diagnosed patients (compared with healthy donors). Repertoire differences have undefined causes, possibly disease activity or prior therapy.

Assay: immunoSEQ multiplex PCR; the TCRdb copy retains only in-frame clones and omits some. The sample lists some 34,000 clones, 80% to 90% seen once, with 0.2% to 0.25% in the top ten. Remarks on this clone: Its antigen is as yet unknown.

Material: CD4+ T cells from blood. This chain joins TRBV2 and TRBJ1-1; tentatively, D is TRBD1 (6 bases). This receptor was obtained from a human donor with classical Hodgkin lymphoma. Written as DNA, the CDR3 is TGTGCCAGCAGCGATTCCGGGGGCAGGACTGAAGCTTTCTTT. Protein sequence: CASSDSGGRTEAFF.